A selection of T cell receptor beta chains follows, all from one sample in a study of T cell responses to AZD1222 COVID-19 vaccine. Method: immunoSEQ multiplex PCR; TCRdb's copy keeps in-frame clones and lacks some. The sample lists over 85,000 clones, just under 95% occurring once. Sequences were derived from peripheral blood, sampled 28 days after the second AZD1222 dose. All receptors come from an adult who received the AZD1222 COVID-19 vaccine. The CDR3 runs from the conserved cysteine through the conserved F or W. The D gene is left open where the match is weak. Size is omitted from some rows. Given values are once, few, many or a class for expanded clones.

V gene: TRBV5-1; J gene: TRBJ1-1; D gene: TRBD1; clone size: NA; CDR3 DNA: TGCGCCAGCAGCCGGACAGGGCCTGAAGCTTTCTTT; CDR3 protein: CASSRTGPEAFF
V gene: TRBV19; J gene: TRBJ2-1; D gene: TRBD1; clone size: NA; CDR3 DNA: TGTGCCTGTAGCCGGGACAGAACTTACAATGAGCAGTTCTTC; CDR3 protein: CACSRDRTYNEQFF
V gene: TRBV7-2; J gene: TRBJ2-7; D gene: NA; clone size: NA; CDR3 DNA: TGTGCCAGCAGCCCCCGGGGGGCTAGCGGCTACGAGCAGTACTTC; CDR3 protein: CASSPRGASGYEQYF
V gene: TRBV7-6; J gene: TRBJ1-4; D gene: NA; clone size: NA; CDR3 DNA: TGTGCCAGCAGCTTAGCGGCTCCCGGAGAAAAACTGTTTTTT; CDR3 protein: CASSLAAPGEKLFF
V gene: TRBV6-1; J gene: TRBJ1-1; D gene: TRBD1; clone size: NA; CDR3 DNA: TGTGCCAGCAGTGAACCGCGGACAGGGTCTGAAGCTTTCTTT; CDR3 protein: CASSEPRTGSEAFF
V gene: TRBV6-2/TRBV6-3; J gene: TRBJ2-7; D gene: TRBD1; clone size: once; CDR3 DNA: TGTGCCAGCAGTACAGGGGGCGGGCAGTACTTC; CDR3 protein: CASSTGGGQYF
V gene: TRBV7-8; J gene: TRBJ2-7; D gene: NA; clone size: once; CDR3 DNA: TGTGCCAGCAGCCATCAGGACTACGAGCAGTACTTC; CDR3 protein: CASSHQDYEQYF
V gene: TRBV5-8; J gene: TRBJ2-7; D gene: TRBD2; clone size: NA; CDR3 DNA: TGTGCCAGCAGCTCCCTAGCGGGGGGCTACGAGCAGTACTTC; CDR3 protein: CASSSLAGGYEQYF
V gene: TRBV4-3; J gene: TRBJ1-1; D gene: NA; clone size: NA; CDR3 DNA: TGCGCCAGCAGCCACGTGTCTCCCCACTCTGAAGCTTTCTTT; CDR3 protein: CASSHVSPHSEAFF
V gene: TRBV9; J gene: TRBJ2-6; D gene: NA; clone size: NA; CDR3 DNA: TGTGCCAGCACCTCTGGGGCCAACGTCCTGACTTTC; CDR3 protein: CASTSGANVLTF
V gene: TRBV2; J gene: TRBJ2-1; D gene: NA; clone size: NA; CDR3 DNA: TGTGCCAGCTTTGGGGTGGCAGCATCCGGCAATGAGCAGTTCTTC; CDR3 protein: CASFGVAASGNEQFF
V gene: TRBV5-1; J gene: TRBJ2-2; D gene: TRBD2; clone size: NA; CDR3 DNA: TGCGCCAGCAGCTTGGGGACTAGCGGGGGGCCGAACACCGGGGAGCTGTTTTTT; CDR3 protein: CASSLGTSGGPNTGELFF
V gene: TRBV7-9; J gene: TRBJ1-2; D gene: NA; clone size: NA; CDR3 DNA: TGTGCCAGCAGCATTGACAGCTATGGCTACACCTTC; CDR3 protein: CASSIDSYGYTF
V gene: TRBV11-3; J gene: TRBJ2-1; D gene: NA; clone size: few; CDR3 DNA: TGTGCCAGCAGCTTCGGACCAGGTGCTCACAATGAGCAGTTCTTC; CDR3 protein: CASSFGPGAHNEQFF
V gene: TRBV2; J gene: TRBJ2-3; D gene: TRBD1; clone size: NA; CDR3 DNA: TGTGCCAGCAGCGGACAGGGAGATACGCAGTATTTT; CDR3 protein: CASSGQGDTQYF
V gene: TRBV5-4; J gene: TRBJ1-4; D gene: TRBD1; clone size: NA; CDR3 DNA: TGTGCCAGCAGCTTGGGGGGACAGGGGGCATTTGAAAAACTGTTTTTT; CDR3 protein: CASSLGGQGAFEKLFF
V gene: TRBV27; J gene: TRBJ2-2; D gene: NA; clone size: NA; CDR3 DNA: TGTGCCCATGGTCCAGGGAACACCGGGGAGCTGTTTTTT; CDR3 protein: CAHGPGNTGELFF
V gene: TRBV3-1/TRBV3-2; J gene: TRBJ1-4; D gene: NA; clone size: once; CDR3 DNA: TGTGCCAGCAGCCAAGAGACCGAAAAACTGTTTTTT; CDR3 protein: CASSQETEKLFF
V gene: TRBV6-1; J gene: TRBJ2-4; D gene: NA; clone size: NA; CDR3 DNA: TGTGCCAGCAGTGAAGGGCAGGAAAACATTCAGTACTTC; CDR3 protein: CASSEGQENIQYF
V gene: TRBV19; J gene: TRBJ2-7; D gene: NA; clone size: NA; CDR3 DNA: TGTGCCAGTAGTATCCGGGACGGATCCTACGAGCAGTACTTC; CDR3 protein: CASSIRDGSYEQYF
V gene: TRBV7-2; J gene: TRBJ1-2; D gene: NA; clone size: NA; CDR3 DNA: TGTGCCAGCAGCCCTGGGGAAGGTTTCTTTCACTATGGCTACACCTTC; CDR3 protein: CASSPGEGFFHYGYTF
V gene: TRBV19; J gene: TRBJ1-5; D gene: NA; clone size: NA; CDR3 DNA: TGTGCCAGCCGGACGCCCGTTAGCAATCAGCCCCAGCATTTT; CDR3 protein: CASRTPVSNQPQHF
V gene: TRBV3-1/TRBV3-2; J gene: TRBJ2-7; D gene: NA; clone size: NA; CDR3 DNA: TGTGCCAGCAGCCCGAAAGGACTGGCATACGAGCAGTACTTC; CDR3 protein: CASSPKGLAYEQYF
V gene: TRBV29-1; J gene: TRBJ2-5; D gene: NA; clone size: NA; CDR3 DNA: TGCAGCGTCAATAAACATGAGACCCAGTACTTC; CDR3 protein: CSVNKHETQYF
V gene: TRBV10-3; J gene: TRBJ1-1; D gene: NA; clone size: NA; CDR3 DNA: TGTGCCATCAGTGAAGGCAGGCCGAACACTGAAGCTTTCTTT; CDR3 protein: CAISEGRPNTEAFF
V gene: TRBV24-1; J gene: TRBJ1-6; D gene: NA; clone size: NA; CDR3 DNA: TGTGCCACCAGTGATTCGACAATAAATAATTCACCCCTCCACTTT; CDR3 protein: CATSDSTINNSPLHF
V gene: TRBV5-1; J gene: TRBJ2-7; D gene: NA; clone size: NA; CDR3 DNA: TGCGCCAGCAGCTTGGATCTCGCAGCCTCCTACGAGCAGTACTTC; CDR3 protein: CASSLDLAASYEQYF
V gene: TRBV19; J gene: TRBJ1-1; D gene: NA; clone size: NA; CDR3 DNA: TGTGCCAGTACCGCATTCCGGGGAAACACTGAAGCTTTCTTT; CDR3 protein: CASTAFRGNTEAFF